This TCR beta chain was sequenced for a study of blood T cell repertoires in COVID-19. The cohort comprised adults aged roughly 18 to 95 years residing in under 25 US areas. This CDR3 region has 15 residues. J was trimmed by 3 bases and V by 5 bases; bases with no gene match: 8. Germline values: CDR1 MNHNY, CDR2 SVGAGI (reference sequence). The authors' processing: Estimation of nucleated cell counts relied on the amplification of reference gene primers. Sequencing used immunoSEQ multiplex PCR; TCRdb keeps in-frame clones, though not all of them. The DNA was the basis for D and trimming; V, J and clone size are from that table. The sample yields about 180,000 clones, roughly 83% seen once.

The receptor was derived from a woman in her 30s who had recovered from COVID-19. The chain combines TRBV6-6 with TRBJ2-7; 9 bases line up with TRBD1. The source material was PBMCs or T cells enriched from blood (not recorded which). CDR3 amino acids: CASSRPGQGVYEQYF. The CDR3 DNA reads TGTGCCAGCAGTCGGCCGGGACAGGGTGTCTACGAGCAGTACTTC.